A selection of T cell receptor beta chains follows, all from one sample in a study of a mutant IDH1 vaccine in newly diagnosed glioma. TCRdb's copy holds only in-frame clones and misses some; the assay was immunoSEQ multiplex PCR. The sample carries more than 50,000 clones, 70% to 90% recorded once. This specimen was PBMCs, taken from a glioma patient treated with radiotherapy, temozolomide or both. Every receptor here comes from a man in his thirties or forties with glioma. The CDR3 runs from the conserved cysteine through the conserved F or W. Not all rows give a size; the values are once, few, many and, for expanded clones, a class.

abundance,v_gene,j_gene,CDR3aa
.,TRBV14,TRBJ2-1,CASSQATGGRYNEQFF
.,TRBV18,TRBJ2-7,CASSSLDSGGYEQYF
.,TRBV25-1,TRBJ1-2,CASSESDRSNYGYTF
.,TRBV9,TRBJ1-2,CASSVQGLGYTF
.,TRBV19,TRBJ2-1,CASSIVGVDGDEQFF
once,TRBV5-1,TRBJ1-3,CASSPDTGNTIYF
.,TRBV25-1,TRBJ1-1,CASSEYGNTEAFF
.,TRBV5-8,TRBJ1-4,CASSTGTRRNEKLFF
.,TRBV5-1,TRBJ1-6,CASRSTGIPDNSPLHF
.,TRBV5-1,TRBJ2-3,CASSPNSGLAGAVDTQYF
.,TRBV27,TRBJ2-1,CASSLTSGTTYNEQFF
.,TRBV5-6,TRBJ1-5,CASSLRVSNQPQHF
.,TRBV7-9,TRBJ2-7,CASSLVPKDTAYEQYF
.,TRBV6-5,TRBJ1-5,CASSCSRYQPQHF
.,TRBV5-1,TRBJ2-3,CASSFGQAADTQYF
.,TRBV6-5,TRBJ2-5,CASSYGSGGVETQYF
.,TRBV5-1,TRBJ1-1,CASSLGDLNTEAFF
.,TRBV18,TRBJ1-1,CASSPRGTGNTEAFF
.,TRBV6-5,TRBJ2-5,CASSYGSGVGTQYF
.,TRBV23-1,TRBJ2-1,CASSRVRDRTNNEQFF
.,TRBV2,TRBJ1-1,CASSLGQEVEAFF
.,TRBV28,TRBJ1-2,CASSLVQVYGYTF
.,TRBV12-5,TRBJ2-7,CASGLVREASYEQYF
.,TRBV5-1,TRBJ1-4,CASSLARRVDDEKLFF
.,TRBV4-1,TRBJ2-1,CASSLRGGEQFF
.,TRBV7-9,TRBJ2-5,CASSLYPKEETQYF
.,TRBV7-6,TRBJ2-7,CASSDRTGTYEQYF
.,TRBV30,TRBJ1-5,CAWNRGKNQPQHF
.,TRBV28,TRBJ2-1,CASSLYSGTGDYNEQFF
.,TRBV5-6,TRBJ1-4,CASSSRGAPASKLFF
.,TRBV7-8,TRBJ1-2,CASSVRDRGDYGYTF
.,TRBV7-9,TRBJ2-5,CASSLDTTTQETQYF
.,TRBV19,TRBJ1-2,CASSQQGALLGYTF
few,TRBV4-2,TRBJ1-1,CASSQKSDLVSTEAFF
.,TRBV4-1,TRBJ1-2,CASSQGQGADGYTF
once,TRBV7-9,TRBJ1-4,CASSLGRWSRTNEKLFF
few,TRBV4-2,TRBJ1-1,CASSQPENTEAFF
.,TRBV7-6,TRBJ1-1,CASSLVGNWDTPNTEAFF
.,TRBV18,TRBJ2-7,CASSLQSYEQYF
.,TRBV9,TRBJ2-3,CASSVVPGTDTQYF
few,TRBV29-1,TRBJ1-2,CSVVHNYGYTF
.,TRBV11-2,TRBJ1-2,CASSLEVWGQDNYGYTF
.,TRBV7-9,TRBJ2-7,CASSLSGGYYEQYF
.,TRBV4-1,TRBJ2-7,CASSQEGTAGGEQYF
.,TRBV19,TRBJ2-2,CASCLGVFTGELFF
.,TRBV20-1,TRBJ1-4,CSARRPEKLFF
.,TRBV28,TRBJ2-1,CASSSTLRTGNEQFF
.,TRBV7-7,TRBJ1-4,CASSLGVAANEKLFF
.,TRBV9,TRBJ2-1,CASSVMTALAYNEQFF
.,TRBV6-5,TRBJ2-2,CASSYSWFGELFF
once,TRBV30,TRBJ2-7,CAFGAGEPYEQYF
.,TRBV4-2,TRBJ1-6,CASSQDTTGQSPLHF
.,TRBV7-7,TRBJ2-7,CASSTGPSDLQYF
.,TRBV7-6,TRBJ1-5,CASSLSPGTGIGQPQHF
.,TRBV10-2,TRBJ1-4,CASRGEVVGSNEKLFF